This T cell receptor (beta chain) was obtained from a study of T cell responses to AZD1222 COVID-19 vaccine. Produced via immunoSEQ multiplex PCR; TCRdb's table is partial and in-frame only. Among approximately 140,000 clones listed, around 90% were seen once. Note on this clone: Its antigen is not known.

General study points: White British ancestry dominated among donors, who included more females, and clonal diversity was possibly underestimated.

The CDR3 covers 13 residues. The ends were cut back, 6 bases at V and 7 bases at J, with 16 bases in the middle. The clonotype originates from an adult in good health. J is TRBJ2-7 and V is TRBV12-3 or TRBV12-4; D remains ambiguous. The starting material was peripheral blood, obtained on day 0 of AZD1222 vaccination. The CDR3: CASSPSSLGEQYF. CDR3 DNA: TGTGCCAGCAGCCCCTCCTCGTTGGGAGAGCAGTACTTC.